The T cell receptor beta chain described here comes from a study of cytomegalovirus exposure and HLA in healthy donors. Study-level findings and limits: DRB1 showed the most TCR associations and HLA-C the fewest in a later analysis, as rates varied by HLA locus. Listed as cytomegalovirus-associated were more than 150 TCR beta chains. The productive fraction for most TCR beta V segments was about 87% or about 30% in an earlier analysis. When a later analysis was performed, an Asian-associated ancestry cluster reportedly had fewer N-insertions than the approximately 690-donor mean.

In the PCR, 60 Vbeta and 13 Jbeta primers were used. TCRdb's copy holds only in-frame clones and misses some; the assay was immunoSEQ multiplex PCR. The table lists about 130,000 clones, approximately 80% of them singletons. Notes on this clone: Its cognate antigen is unknown.

The CDR3 has 14 residues. The receptor comes from a woman in her 40s in good health and CMV-seronegative. Sequencing input: PBMCs. The chain carries TRBV21-1 and TRBJ1-5; the tabulated D call, TRBD1, remains unverified against the DNA. TRBV21-1 is labeled a pseudogene. DNA of the CDR3: TGTGCCAGCAGCAAAAAGCAGGGTAATCAGCCCCAGCATTTT. Encoded protein: CASSKKQGNQPQHF.